The 5 T cell receptor beta chains listed next were all sequenced from one sample in a study of shared clonotypes between healthy human individuals. Terminally differentiated effector memory CD45RA+ cells were excluded by CCR7 positive selection of CD45RO-negative cells. The data were produced by immunoSEQ multiplex PCR, yet TCRdb's version contains in-frame clones alone and is incomplete. The table shows about 2 million clones, with roughly 94% occurring only once. The sample consisted of naive CD8+ T cells sorted from blood. Receptors originate from a man aged 18-30 years in good health.

This clone was seen only once. This rearrangement joins TRBV4-3 to TRBJ2-2; 7 bases agree with TRBD2. Germline V gene lookup returns CDR1 LGHNA and CDR2 YSLEER. Trimming cost V 1 base and J 8 bases; bases outside gene matches: 7. The length of the CDR3 is 15 residues. Here the CDR3 DNA reads TGCGCCAGCAGCCAAGTCCTAGCGGAAGAAGGGGAGCTGTTTTTT. This gives the protein CASSQVLAEEGELFF.

This rearrangement joins TRBV6-6 to TRBJ1-5, with TRBD1 matching 8 bases. CDR3 length equals 15 residues. Looked up from germline, CDR1 is MNHNY and CDR2 is SVGAGI (reference sequence). V lost 5 bases and J lost 4; bases outside the gene matches: 7. CDR3 DNA: TGTGCCAGCAGTCCCGGACAGGGTGGAAATCAGCCCCAGCATTTT. Residues: CASSPGQGGNQPQHF.

Regarding this clone: Germline and junction disagree at one end, which may indicate a read error. The CDR3 protein is CASSSSGVLSTETFF. As DNA, the CDR3 is TGTGCCAGCAGCTCCTCAGGAGTTCTCAGCACTGAAACTTTCTTT. The V gene is TRBV7-9, the J gene TRBJ1-1; D ambiguous. From germline, CDR1 is SEHNR and CDR2 FQNEAQ (reference sequence). The CDR3 contains 15 residues.

The chain couples TRBV5-6 to TRBJ1-1, with unresolved D. CDR3 length equals 13 residues. CDR1 SGHDT and CDR2 YYEEEE come from the germline V gene. Deletions cut 4 bases from V and 4 bases from J, with 11 bases between. In DNA form, the CDR3 reads TGTGCCAGCAGCCCTTCTGGGAGCACTGAAGCTTTCTTT. It encodes CASSPSGSTEAFF.

Details on this clone: Likely a read error: the CDR3 ends without its conserved phenylalanine or tryptophan. The DNA is left out, because the CDR3 cannot be placed on it with certainty; the CDR3 is given as TCRdb lists it. V gene TRBV19 combines with J gene TRBJ1-3; the table names TRBD1, a call not compared with the DNA. Germline V gene sequence: CDR1 LNHDA, CDR2 SQIVND (reference sequence). With termini counted, the CDR3 has 14 amino acids. The CDR3 sequence: CASSMCISRQGSDG.